The rows below give T cell receptor beta chains drawn from one sample of a study of CD8+CD57+ T cells in acquired aplastic anemia. TCRdb recomputed calls from the reads with MiXCR, one row per CDR3 protein. Found here are around 220,000 distinct CDR3 sequences, roughly 50% of them singletons; the top ten hold roughly 21%. The sample taken for sequencing was sorted CD4+, CD8+, or CD8+CD57+ T cells (not recorded which) from PBMCs. All receptors come from a human donor with aplastic anemia. The CDR3 runs from the conserved cysteine through the conserved F or W. The D gene is left open where the match is weak. Clone size is given for some rows only: seen once, a few or many times, or a class if the clone is expanded.

>TRBV7-6|TRBJ2-3|NA|TRBD2
CASSVASGGAGDTQYF
TGTGCCAGCAGCGTAGCTAGCGGGGGGGCCGGAGATACGCAGTATTTT
>TRBV7-9|TRBJ2-2|many|NA
CASSLAGEAGELFF
TGTGCCAGCAGCTTAGCGGGCGAGGCCGGGGAGCTGTTTTTT
>TRBV5-7|TRBJ1-2|medium-sized|TRBD1
CASSLMTGNYGYTF
TGTGCCAGCAGCTTGATGACAGGGAACTATGGCTACACCTTC
>TRBV6-5|TRBJ1-1|many|NA
CASSYQGLRTEAFF
TGTGCCAGCAGTTACCAGGGACTCCGCACTGAAGCTTTCTTT
>TRBV19|TRBJ2-3|many|TRBD2
CASSIGLAGETDTQYF
TGTGCCAGTAGTATAGGTCTAGCGGGGGAAACAGATACGCAGTATTTT
>TRBV20-1|TRBJ1-1|many|NA
CSARYSVNTEAFF
TGCAGTGCTAGATACAGTGTAAACACTGAAGCTTTCTTT
>TRBV2|TRBJ1-1|many|NA
CATQDLNTEAFF
TGTGCCACCCAGGACCTGAACACTGAAGCTTTCTTT
>TRBV6-1|TRBJ1-2|NA|NA
CASIEQAYGYTF
TGTGCCAGCATCGAACAGGCCTATGGCTACACCTTC
>TRBV4-3|TRBJ1-1|NA|NA
CASSQDRTGWGVNTEAFF
TGCGCCAGCAGCCAAGATCGTACAGGATGGGGAGTGAACACTGAAGCTTTCTTT
>TRBV7-9|TRBJ1-4|many|NA
CASSPTGANEKLFF
TGTGCCAGCAGCCCGACAGGAGCTAATGAAAAACTGTTTTTT
>TRBV2|TRBJ2-6|NA|NA
CASKGSASGANVLTF
TGTGCCAGTAAGGGCAGCGCCTCTGGGGCCAACGTCCTGACTTTC
>TRBV19|TRBJ2-2|many|TRBD2
CASRPSGANTGELFF
TGTGCCAGTAGGCCTAGCGGGGCGAACACCGGGGAGCTGTTTTTT
>TRBV20-1|TRBJ2-1|few|TRBD2
CSPTLAGSSYNEQFF
TGCAGTCCCACTTTAGCGGGGAGCTCCTACAATGAGCAGTTCTTC
>TRBV6-1|TRBJ2-3|many|NA
CASSDPDRLTDTQYF
TGTGCCAGCAGTGACCCGGACAGACTCACAGATACGCAGTATTTT
>TRBV7-9|TRBJ2-5|NA|NA
CASSLGGSKETQYF
TGTGCCAGCAGCTTAGGAGGGTCCAAGGAGACCCAGTACTTC
>TRBV7-9|TRBJ1-5|NA|NA
CASSSNKNQPQHF
TGTGCCAGCAGCTCGAACAAAAATCAGCCCCAGCATTTT
>TRBV19|TRBJ1-6|NA|NA
CASGEPKNSPLHF
TGTGCCAGCGGGGAACCTAAAAACTCACCCCTCCACTTT
>TRBV12-3/TRBV12-4|TRBJ2-3|many|NA
CASSSGRYSSTDTQYF
TGTGCCAGCAGTTCGGGACGGTATTCTAGCACAGATACGCAGTATTTT
>TRBV7-6|TRBJ1-3|NA|NA
CASSLAGTSSGNTIYF
TGTGCCAGCAGCTTAGCAGGGACAAGCTCTGGAAACACCATATATTTT
>TRBV14|TRBJ1-1|NA|NA
CASSQLDPLAPEAFF
TGTGCCAGCAGCCAATTGGACCCTCTGGCCCCTGAAGCTTTCTTT
>TRBV20-1|TRBJ1-2|NA|NA
CSAEGGRGYTF
TGCAGTGCTGAGGGGGGCCGGGGCTACACCTTC
>TRBV6-1|TRBJ1-2|NA|TRBD1
CASSGQGLYYGYTF
TGTGCCAGCAGTGGACAGGGCCTTTACTATGGCTACACCTTC